Sequencing of this T cell receptor (beta chain) was carried out in a study of OX40 agonist ivuxolimab in advanced cancers. At the level of the study: Patients were roughly 83% male with ages roughly 23 to 90, mean about 65. Study-level points and caveats: Clonal expansion from baseline to week 6 occurred in both CD4+ and CD8+ T cells. Among T cells, CD8+ cells averaged more expanded clones than CD4+ cells.

The CDR3 runs to 14 residues. J gave up 7 bases and V 5 bases, and 6 bases lay outside the gene matches. Germline loops: CDR1 SGHAT, CDR2 FQNNGV. Measured with immunoSEQ multiplex PCR; TCRdb has only the in-frame clones, and not every one. Among 50,000 to 85,000 clones, approximately 90% were seen once, and the ten largest hold around 2%. This clone was observed once. Antigen unknown. This sequence was found in an adult with an advanced solid tumor such as melanoma, head and neck, liver or kidney cancer. Sequencing used CD4+ or CD8+ T cells sorted from blood, obtained in a trial of the OX40 agonist ivuxolimab. This chain uses TRBV11-2 with TRBJ1-4, with 8 bases fitting TRBD1. In nucleotides, the CDR3 is TGTGCCAGCAGCGGGCAGGGGGCAAGTGAAAAACTGTTTTTT. Its protein product is CASSGQGASEKLFF.